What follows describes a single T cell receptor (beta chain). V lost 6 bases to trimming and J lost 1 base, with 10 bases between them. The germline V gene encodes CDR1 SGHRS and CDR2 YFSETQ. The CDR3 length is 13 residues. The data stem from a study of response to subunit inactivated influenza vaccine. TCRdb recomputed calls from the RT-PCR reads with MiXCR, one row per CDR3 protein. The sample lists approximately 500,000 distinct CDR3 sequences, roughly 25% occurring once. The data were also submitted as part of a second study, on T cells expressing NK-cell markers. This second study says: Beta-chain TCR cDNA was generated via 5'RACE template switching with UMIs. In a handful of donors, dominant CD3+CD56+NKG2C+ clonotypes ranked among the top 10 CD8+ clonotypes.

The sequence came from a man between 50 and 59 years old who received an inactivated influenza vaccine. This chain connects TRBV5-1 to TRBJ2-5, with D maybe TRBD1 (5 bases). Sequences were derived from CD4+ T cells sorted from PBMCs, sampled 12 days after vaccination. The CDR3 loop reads CASKGVPQETQYF. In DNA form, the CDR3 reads TGCGCCAGCAAAGGGGTTCCCCAAGAGACCCAGTACTTC.